Listed here are 21 T cell receptor beta chains from one sample, sequenced in a study of OX40 agonist ivuxolimab in advanced cancers. Sequencing used immunoSEQ multiplex PCR; TCRdb keeps in-frame clones, though not all of them. Of 74,000 or so clones listed, about 89% are singletons. The sample in question was CD4+ or CD8+ T cells sorted from blood, obtained in a trial of the OX40 agonist ivuxolimab. The receptors originated from an adult with an advanced solid tumor such as melanoma, head and neck, liver or kidney cancer.

A single count supports this clone. The CDR3 region has the DNA TGTGCCAGCAGCGTGACACTTGTAACCTACGAGCAGTACTTC. Translating gives CASSVTLVTYEQYF. The chain uses TRBV9 and TRBJ2-7; D remains unclear. Germline CDR1 is SGDLS and CDR2 is YYNGEE. Trimming removed 2 bases at V and 2 bases at J, with 11 bases between. This CDR3 spans 14 amino acids.

V gene TRBV10-1 combines with J gene TRBJ2-3; no clear D. Germline V gene lookup returns CDR1 WNHNN and CDR2 SYGVQD (reference sequence). This CDR3 is built from 17 residues. V shed 2 bases and J shed 4 bases, with 19 bases lying between them. CDR3 sequence (DNA): TGCGCCAGCAGTGAGAACCGACGACCGACCCGGGCAGATACGCAGTATTTT. This translates into CASSENRRPTRADTQYF.

V and J are TRBV28 and TRBJ2-7; TRBD1 agrees at 7 bases. The CDR3 runs 13 residues. The junction had 1 base not matched to a gene; V was cut back by 2 bases and J by 3 bases. Per the germline V gene, CDR1 is MDHEN and CDR2 is SYDVKM. The CDR3 sequence is CASSLPGGYEQYF. For the CDR3, the DNA is TGTGCCAGCAGTTTACCAGGGGGCTACGAGCAGTACTTC.

The chain joins TRBV7-9 to TRBJ1-1, with D unclear. This CDR3 has 13 residues. Trimming removed 1 base from V and 4 bases from J, with 7 bases in between. Germline-derived CDR1 and CDR2 are SEHNR and FQNEAQ (reference sequence). The CDR3 loop reads CASSLEQGTEAFF. The CDR3 DNA follows: TGTGCCAGCAGCTTAGAGCAAGGCACTGAAGCTTTCTTT.

The rearrangement links TRBV5-1 to TRBJ1-2, with TRBD1 matching over 9 bases. Germline CDR1 SGHRS, CDR2 YFSETQ. V was pared by 6 bases and J by 7 bases, with 7 bases of the junction left unmatched. This CDR3 spans 13 amino acids. The CDR3 region has the DNA TGCGCCAGCACGGGACAGGGAATCTCTGGCTACACCTTC. Amino acid sequence: CASTGQGISGYTF.

This rearrangement joins TRBV2 to TRBJ2-5; D is unclear. The CDR3 is 11 amino acids. CDR1 and CDR2 (germline): SNHLY, FYNNEI. V was cut by 6 bases and J by 4 bases, with 6 bases left in between. CDR3 in DNA: TGTGCCAGCAGGGCATCAGAGACCCAGTACTTC. The encoded protein is CASRASETQYF.

The chain has TRBV9 and TRBJ2-1; 9 bases agree with TRBD2. The germline CDR1 and CDR2 sequences are SGDLS and YYNGEE. V dropped 4 bases and J dropped 9; count of bases not matched to a gene: 14. The CDR3 is made up of 16 amino acids. The CDR3 spells CASSLLGGRDYGEQFF. The CDR3 DNA sequence: TGTGCCAGCAGCCTCCTTGGCGGGAGGGATTATGGTGAGCAGTTCTTC.

This chain connects TRBV7-3 to TRBJ1-2; weak D call: TRBD1 (5 bases). V lost 5 bases and J lost 6, with 22 bases in between. Germline V gives CDR1 SGHTA, CDR2 FQGTGA. CDR3 length equals 16 residues. CDR3 protein: CASSLLGRGRLDGYTF. In nucleotides, the CDR3 is TGTGCCAGCAGCCTACTCGGACGGGGGAGACTGGATGGCTACACCTTC. The full variable domain, completed using reference TRBV7-3 and TRBJ1-2, is GAGVSQTPSNKVTEKGKYVELRCDPISGHTALYWYRQSLGQGPEFLIYFQGTGAADDSGLPNDRFFAVRPEGSVSTLKIQRTERGDSAVYLCASSLLGRGRLDGYTFGSGTRLTVV.

The sample holds one count of this clone. The chain recombines TRBV5-1 with TRBJ2-7; TRBD2 is a possible D gene (6 bases). This CDR3 spans 13 amino acids. V was trimmed by 7 bases and J by 5 bases, leaving 16 bases between them. CDR1 is SGHRS and CDR2 is YFSETQ in the germline V gene. CDR3: CASGNGGTDEQYF. CDR3 DNA sequence: TGCGCCAGCGGGAACGGGGGAACGGACGAGCAGTACTTC.

The J gene is TRBJ1-5, the V gene TRBV15; D not certain. Germline V gene data show CDR1 as LNHNV and CDR2 as YYDKDF (reference sequence). V was trimmed by 1 base and J by 7 bases, leaving 11 bases between them. The CDR3 extends over 14 amino acids. The DNA for the CDR3 is TGTGCCACCAGCAGAGTGGTCGAAATCCAGCCCCAGCATTTT. It specifies CATSRVVEIQPQHF.

This chain joins TRBV9 and TRBJ2-2; D remains ambiguous. Trimming cost V 3 bases and J 2 bases, with 8 bases left between them. This CDR3 is built from 14 residues. Germline assignment: CDR1 SGDLS and CDR2 YYNGEE. The CDR3 coding sequence is TGTGCCAGCAGCGCCCGTAGCAACACCGGGGAGCTGTTTTTT. Residues: CASSARSNTGELFF.

The V call is TRBV20-1, the J call TRBJ2-5; D gene unclear. The CDR3 is 11 amino acids. The V and J ends lost 0 bases and 13 bases respectively, with 12 bases between them. Per germline, CDR1 DFQATT and CDR2 SNEGSKA (reference sequence). The CDR3 loop reads CSARDLPLWYF. CDR3 in DNA: TGCAGTGCTAGAGATCTCCCCCTGTGGTACTTC.

This clone was picked up a small number of times. V usage is TRBV18 and J usage is TRBJ1-2; the D gene is possibly TRBD1 (5 bases). This CDR3 is built from 14 residues. The ends were cut back, 2 bases at V and 7 bases at J, with 14 bases in the middle. CDR1 and CDR2 (germline): KGHSH, LQKENI. CDR3: CASSPGLQGGGYTF. In DNA, the CDR3 is TGTGCCAGCTCACCAGGGCTTCAGGGAGGTGGCTACACCTTC. The full variable domain, completed using reference TRBV18 and TRBJ1-2, is NAGVMQNPRHLVRRRGQEARLRCSPMKGHSHVYWYRQLPEEGLKFMVYLQKENIIDESGMPKERFSAEFPKEGPSILRIQQVVRGDSAAYFCASSPGLQGGGYTFGSGTRLTVV.

The DNA for the CDR3 is TGTGCCAGCAGTTGGGGACTAGCGGGAGGCATAAATACGCAGTATTTT. This sequence encodes CASSWGLAGGINTQYF. The rearrangement joins TRBV6-5 to TRBJ2-3, with 15 bases aligning to TRBD2. Germline CDR1 is MNHEY and CDR2 is SVGAGI. With 4 bases clipped from V and 7 bases from J, the junction kept 6 bases outside the gene matches. The CDR3 contains 16 residues.

Note on this clone: The same CDR3 is also encoded by other DNA sequences in this sample. The chain is built from TRBV4-2 and TRBJ1-1; D might be TRBD1 (5 bases). Germline assignment: CDR1 LGHNA and CDR2 YNFKEQ. V lost 3 bases and J lost 2, with 10 bases in between. The CDR3 has 14 amino acids. This CDR3 reads CASSHLDRNTEAFF. The CDR3 DNA reads TGTGCCAGCAGCCATCTCGACAGAAACACTGAAGCTTTCTTT.

The chain employs TRBV11-2 and TRBJ2-7, with TRBD2 matching 8 bases. The CDR3 length is 16 residues. The germline V gene has CDR1 SGHAT and CDR2 FQNNGV. V was clipped by 0 bases and J by 6 bases; unmatched bases: 10. CDR3 loop: CASSLDVGTSFFEQYF. As DNA, the CDR3 is TGTGCCAGCAGCTTAGATGTAGGGACTAGTTTTTTCGAGCAGTACTTC.

J is TRBJ2-2 and V is TRBV28; possibly TRBD2 for D (5 bases). Per germline, CDR1 MDHEN and CDR2 SYDVKM. This CDR3 has 16 amino acids. V dropped 2 bases and J dropped 5 bases, with 15 bases sitting between them. CDR3 nucleotides: TGTGCCAGCAGTTTACCAGGAGGAGAGTGGACCGGGGAGCTGTTTTTT. Its protein is CASSLPGGEWTGELFF.

This clone was detected only once. CDR3 in DNA: TGTGCCAGCAGTCCCCGGACTGGCAACACCGGGGAGCTGTTTTTT. Residues: CASSPRTGNTGELFF. The chain has TRBV6-6 and TRBJ2-2; D is perhaps TRBD2 (5 bases). CDR3 length: 15 residues. Trimming shortened V by 5 bases and J by 2 bases, and 12 bases separated the two germline ends. In germline, CDR1 is MNHNY, CDR2 SVGAGI (reference sequence).

J is TRBJ2-3 and V is TRBV2, with 7 bases that match TRBD1. Trimming cost V 6 bases and J 2 bases; bases outside gene matches: 8. Germline V gives CDR1 SNHLY, CDR2 FYNNEI. CDR3 length: 15 residues. CDR3 region: CASRIQGLHTDTQYF. CDR3 DNA sequence: TGTGCCAGCAGAATACAGGGGCTACACACAGATACGCAGTATTTT. The full variable domain, rest sourced from reference TRBV2 and TRBJ2-3, is EPEVTQTPSHQVTQMGQEVILRCVPISNHLYFYWYRQILGQKVEFLVSFYNNEISEKSEIFDDQFSVERPDGSNFTLKIRSTKLEDSAMYFCASRIQGLHTDTQYFGPGTRLTVL.

The chain couples TRBV28 to TRBJ2-7; 11 bases match TRBD1. CDR3 length: 15 residues. After removal of 5 bases from V and 4 bases from J, the junction contained 7 bases not matched to a gene. CDR1 is MDHEN and CDR2 is SYDVKM in the germline V gene. The CDR3, as DNA: TGTGCCAGCAGTCACACCGGGACAGGGGGGTACGAGCAGTACTTC. The encoded protein is CASSHTGTGGYEQYF. The whole variable domain, remainder taken from reference TRBV28 and TRBJ2-7, is DVKVTQSSRYLVKRTGEKVFLECVQDMDHENMFWYRQDPGLGLRLIYFSYDVKMKEKGDIPEGYSVSREKKERFSLILESASTNQTSMYLCASSHTGTGGYEQYFGPGTRLTVT.

This chain joins TRBV28 and TRBJ1-5; D not resolved. The CDR3 covers 18 residues. Looked up from germline, CDR1 is MDHEN and CDR2 is SYDVKM. V was pared by 1 base and J by 0 bases, with 16 bases between. The chain's CDR3 is CASSLSGAVGYSNQPQHF. CDR3 DNA: TGTGCCAGCAGTTTATCAGGAGCCGTCGGATATAGCAATCAGCCCCAGCATTTT. Full variable domain (remainder filled in from reference TRBV28 and TRBJ1-5): DVKVTQSSRYLVKRTGEKVFLECVQDMDHENMFWYRQDPGLGLRLIYFSYDVKMKEKGDIPEGYSVSREKKERFSLILESASTNQTSMYLCASSLSGAVGYSNQPQHFGDGTRLSIL.